This T cell receptor beta chain comes out of a study of Ad26.COV2.S vaccination and SARS-CoV-2 variants. Study summary: Sample donor was a member of the COV1001 Ad26.COV2.S trial arm.

Sequenced by immunoSEQ multiplex PCR; TCRdb stores in-frame clones only, minus some. The sample shows roughly 350,000 clones, around 87% of them seen only once. Documented treatment: 15 to 20 received Ad26.COV2.S at low or high dose, single or two shots; about 5 received placebo; per-sample allocation not given. All samples were drawn on day 63, counting from the first vaccine or placebo injection. The ends lost 1 base at V and 7 bases at J; junction bases unmatched: 9. Germline V CDR1 and CDR2: MDHEN, SYDVKM. This CDR3 comprises 17 residues. The rearrangement links TRBV28 to TRBJ1-6; 8 nucleotides line up with TRBD1. The source material was peripheral blood, sampled in a trial of Ad26.COV2.S vaccine versus placebo. The receptor's source is a person aged 18 to 59 who received the Ad26.COV2.S COVID-19 vaccine or a placebo. CDR3 amino acids: CASSLFPHRDRNSPLHF. The CDR3 DNA reads as TGTGCCAGCAGTTTATTTCCACACCGGGACAGGAATTCACCCCTCCACTTT. The variable domain in full, completed from reference TRBV28 and TRBJ1-6, reads DVKVTQSSRYLVKRTGEKVFLECVQDMDHENMFWYRQDPGLGLRLIYFSYDVKMKEKGDIPEGYSVSREKKERFSLILESASTNQTSMYLCASSLFPHRDRNSPLHFGNGTRLTVT.